A selection of T cell receptor beta chains follows, all from one sample in a study of T cells expressing NK-cell markers. TCRdb derives one entry per CDR3 protein from the 5' RACE reads, leaving out DNA. The data include 400,000 to 500,000 distinct CDR3 sequences; the top ten clones carry about 7.3%. Sequenced input: blood T cells: a sorted CD56 or NKG2C T cell subset, CD4+ or CD8+ T cells, or bulk PBMC T cells (not recorded which). Source of these receptors: a woman between 18 and 69 years old in good health. The CDR3 runs from the conserved cysteine through the conserved F or W.

j_gene | v_gene | CDR3aa
TRBJ2-5 | TRBV28 | CATQGGGQETQYF
TRBJ2-7 | TRBV7-8 | CASTRGAGGSYEQYF
TRBJ2-3 | TRBV6-4 | CASNLAGAVTDTQYF
TRBJ1-1 | TRBV6-2/TRBV6-3 | CASRKTVNTEAFF
TRBJ2-2 | TRBV5-1 | CASSLAQSNTGELFF
TRBJ2-1 | TRBV29-1 | CSGRGYNEQFF
TRBJ1-2 | TRBV20-1 | CSASRHPNDYGYTF
TRBJ1-1 | TRBV7-4 | CASSRWRGRGATEAFF
TRBJ2-1 | TRBV6-5 | CASSYSVRNEQFF
TRBJ2-3 | TRBV5-4 | CASSFSPRGTDTQYF
TRBJ2-3 | TRBV5-1 | CASSLGQGPDTQYF
TRBJ2-2 | TRBV29-1 | CSVVRGTGELFF
TRBJ2-2 | TRBV5-6 | CASSPWTGPNTGELFF
TRBJ2-7 | TRBV7-2 | CASSPWRDTYDQYF
TRBJ2-1 | TRBV28 | CASSPTLAGKYNEQFF
TRBJ2-5 | TRBV29-1 | CSVVRGAEETQYF
TRBJ2-3 | TRBV30 | CAWSQASGTDTQYF
TRBJ2-3 | TRBV12-3/TRBV12-4 | CASSLWTSGDTDTQYF
TRBJ2-2 | TRBV11-1 | CASSLRGPDYTAATGELFF
TRBJ2-1 | TRBV15 | CATSRDLVTGSLANEQFF
TRBJ1-6 | TRBV5-4 | CASAAGGAAYNSPLHF
TRBJ1-5 | TRBV12-3/TRBV12-4 | CASSPTLSFWPQHF
TRBJ2-1 | TRBV5-4 | CASSLYANEQFF
TRBJ2-3 | TRBV7-9 | CASSLVWQIVGTDTQYF
TRBJ2-2 | TRBV27 | CASSFFGVDTGELFF
TRBJ1-1 | TRBV7-2 | CASSLSFRAAVNTEAFF
TRBJ2-1 | TRBV5-1 | CASSWAGAGESEQFF
TRBJ1-5 | TRBV6-2/TRBV6-3 | CASRRGQEEAQPQHF
TRBJ1-1 | TRBV6-2/TRBV6-3 | CASRRQGNTNTEAFF
TRBJ2-5 | TRBV29-1 | CSVAPMAGVETQYF
TRBJ2-2 | TRBV20-1 | CSARDPNGQGELFF
TRBJ2-2 | TRBV10-3 | CATGQGTKNTGELFF